This entry features one T cell receptor (beta chain) sequence. The data were obtained in a study of blood T cell repertoires in COVID-19. The repertoire was sequenced with immunoSEQ multiplex PCR; TCRdb's copy has only in-frame clones and lacks some. The sample records roughly 230,000 clones, about 85% being singletons. V dropped 6 bases and J dropped 7 bases, with 19 bases sitting between them. Germline CDR1 is SQVTM and CDR2 is ANQGSEA. The CDR3 is 15 residues long. The clonotype comes from a woman aged 55-75 years with active or convalescent COVID-19. J is TRBJ1-6 and V is TRBV29-1, with unresolved D. Sequenced material: peripheral blood. The CDR3 spells CSVTLSGLMNSPLHF. CDR3 bases: TGCAGCGTCACATTATCCGGACTGATGAATTCACCCCTCCACTTT.